The present TCR beta chain was sequenced within a study of blood T cell repertoires in COVID-19. Looking at the study overall: PBMCs, B-cell-depleted T cells, or T cells were the source of the cDNA or gDNA that made up the material.

Participants had their cohort set by participant-reported clinical history. Germline values: CDR1 SGDLS, CDR2 YYNGEE. The junction had 8 bases not matched to a gene; V was cut back by 3 bases and J by 10 bases. The CDR3 sequence is 15 residues long. Only in-frame clones appear in the TCRdb table, and some are missing; sequencing was by immunoSEQ multiplex PCR. Among about 250,000 clones, 80% to 90% were seen once, and the ten largest hold about 16%. Sequenced material: PBMCs or T cells enriched from blood (not recorded which). The clonotype was recovered from a man between 18 and 35 years old who had recovered from COVID-19. The V gene is TRBV9, the J gene TRBJ1-6; 9 bases match TRBD1. The DNA of the CDR3 is TGTGCCAGCAGCGGACAGGGGGGCTTTGGGTCACCCCTCCACTTT. It is translated as CASSGQGGFGSPLHF.